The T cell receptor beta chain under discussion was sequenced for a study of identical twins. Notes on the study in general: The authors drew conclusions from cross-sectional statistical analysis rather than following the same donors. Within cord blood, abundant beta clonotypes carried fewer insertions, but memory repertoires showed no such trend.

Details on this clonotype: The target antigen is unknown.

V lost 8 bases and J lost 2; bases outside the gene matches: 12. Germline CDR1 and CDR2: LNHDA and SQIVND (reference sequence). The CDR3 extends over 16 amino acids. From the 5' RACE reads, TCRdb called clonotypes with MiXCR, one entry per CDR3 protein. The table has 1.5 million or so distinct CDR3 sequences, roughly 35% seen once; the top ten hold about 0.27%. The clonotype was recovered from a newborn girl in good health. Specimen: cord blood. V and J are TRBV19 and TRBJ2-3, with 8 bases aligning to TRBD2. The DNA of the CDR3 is TGTGCCAGTGGACGTATGGCCGGGAGGGTCACAGATACGCAGTATTTT. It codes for CASGRMAGRVTDTQYF.